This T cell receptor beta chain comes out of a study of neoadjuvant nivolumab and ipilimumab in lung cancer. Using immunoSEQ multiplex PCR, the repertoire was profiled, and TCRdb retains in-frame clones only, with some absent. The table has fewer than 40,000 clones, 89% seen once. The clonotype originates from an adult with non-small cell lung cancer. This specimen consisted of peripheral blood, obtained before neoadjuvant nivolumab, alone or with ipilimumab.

Here the CDR3 reads CASSPDSNSGNTIYF. In DNA form, the CDR3 reads TGTGCCAGCAGCCCGGACAGCAACTCTGGAAACACCATATATTTT. The chain has TRBV9 and TRBJ1-3; D perhaps matches TRBD1 (6 bases). Trimming cost V 4 bases and J 0 bases, with 11 bases left between them. The germline CDR1 and CDR2 sequences are SGDLS and YYNGEE. The CDR3 runs 15 residues.